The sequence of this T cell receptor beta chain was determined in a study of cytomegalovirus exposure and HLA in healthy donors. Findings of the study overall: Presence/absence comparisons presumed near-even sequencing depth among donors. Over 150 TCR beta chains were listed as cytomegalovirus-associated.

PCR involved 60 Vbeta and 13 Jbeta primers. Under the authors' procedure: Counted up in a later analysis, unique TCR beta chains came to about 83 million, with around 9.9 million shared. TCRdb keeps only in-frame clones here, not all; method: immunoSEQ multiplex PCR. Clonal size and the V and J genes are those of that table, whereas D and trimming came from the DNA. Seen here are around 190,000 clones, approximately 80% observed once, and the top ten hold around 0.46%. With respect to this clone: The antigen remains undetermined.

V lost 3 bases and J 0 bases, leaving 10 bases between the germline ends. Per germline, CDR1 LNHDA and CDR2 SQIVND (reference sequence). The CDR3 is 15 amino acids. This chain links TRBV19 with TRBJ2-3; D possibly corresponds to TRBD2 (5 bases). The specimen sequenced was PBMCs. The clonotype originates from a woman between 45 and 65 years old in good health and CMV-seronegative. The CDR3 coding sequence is TGTGCCAGTAGTATGATAGCGACTAGCACAGATACGCAGTATTTT. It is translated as CASSMIATSTDTQYF.